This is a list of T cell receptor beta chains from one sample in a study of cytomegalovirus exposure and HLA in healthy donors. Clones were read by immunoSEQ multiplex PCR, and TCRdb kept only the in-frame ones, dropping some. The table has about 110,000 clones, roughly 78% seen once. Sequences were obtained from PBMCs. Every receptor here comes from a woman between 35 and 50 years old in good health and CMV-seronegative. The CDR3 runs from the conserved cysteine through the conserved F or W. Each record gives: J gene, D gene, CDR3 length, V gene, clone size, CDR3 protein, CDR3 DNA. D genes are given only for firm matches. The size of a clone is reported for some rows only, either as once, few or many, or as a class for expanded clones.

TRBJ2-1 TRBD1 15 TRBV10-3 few CAISESDRGGHEQFF TGTGCCATCAGTGAGTCCGACAGGGGTGGGCATGAGCAGTTCTTC
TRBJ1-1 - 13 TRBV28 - CAGQQGANTEAFF TGTGCCGGTCAACAGGGCGCGAACACTGAAGCTTTCTTT
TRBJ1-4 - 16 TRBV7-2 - CASSLVGGETNEKLFF TGTGCCAGCAGCTTAGTCGGGGGGGAAACTAATGAAAAACTGTTTTTT
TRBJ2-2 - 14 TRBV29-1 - CSVRAGANTGELFF TGCAGCGTTCGGGCGGGCGCGAACACCGGGGAGCTGTTTTTT
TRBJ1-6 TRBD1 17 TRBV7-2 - CASSLGRPGQYNSPLHF TGTGCCAGCAGCTTAGGGCGCCCGGGACAGTATAATTCACCCCTCCACTTT
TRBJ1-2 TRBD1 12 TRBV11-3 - CASSFSGQGRTF TGTGCCAGCAGCTTCTCGGGACAGGGGAGGACCTTC
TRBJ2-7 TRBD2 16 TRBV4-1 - CASSQENSGELYEQYF TGCGCCAGCAGCCAAGAGAATAGCGGGGAGTTGTACGAGCAGTACTTC
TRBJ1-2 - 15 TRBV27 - CASSLYSGAAYGYTF TGTGCCAGCAGTTTATATTCTGGGGCGGCCTATGGCTACACCTTC
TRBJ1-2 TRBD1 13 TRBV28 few CASSLEGARGYTF TGTGCCAGCAGTTTAGAGGGGGCGAGAGGCTACACCTTC
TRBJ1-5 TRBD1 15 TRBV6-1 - CASSLRTGVEGPQHF TGTGCCAGCAGCCTTCGAACAGGGGTGGAGGGGCCCCAGCATTTT
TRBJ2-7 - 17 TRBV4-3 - CASSQVGAQTASYEQYF TGCGCCAGCAGCCAAGTGGGGGCACAGACAGCCTCCTACGAGCAGTACTTC
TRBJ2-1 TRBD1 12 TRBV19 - CASSWRGQGQFF TGTGCCAGTAGCTGGCGGGGACAGGGCCAGTTCTTC
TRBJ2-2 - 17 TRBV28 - CASSLNLLGADTGELFF TGTGCCAGCAGTTTAAACCTCCTGGGGGCGGACACCGGGGAGCTGTTTTTT
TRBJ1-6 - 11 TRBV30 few CACIRGMALHF TGTGCCTGCATCAGGGGTATGGCCCTCCACTTT
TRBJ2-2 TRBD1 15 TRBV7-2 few CASSETGLNTGELFF TGTGCCAGCAGCGAGACAGGGTTGAACACCGGGGAGCTGTTTTTT
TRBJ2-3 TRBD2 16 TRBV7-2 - CASSLLGGSIGDTQYF TGTGCCAGCAGCTTACTGGGCGGGAGTATAGGAGATACGCAGTATTTT
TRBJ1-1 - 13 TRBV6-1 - CASSPRRTAEAFF TGTGCCAGCAGTCCCCGGAGGACAGCTGAAGCTTTCTTT
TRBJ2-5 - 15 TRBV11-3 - CASSYQGSAGETQYF TGTGCCAGCAGCTACCAGGGGAGTGCTGGAGAGACCCAGTACTTC
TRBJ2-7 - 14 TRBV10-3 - CAISGPRVLYEQYF TGTGCCATCAGTGGCCCCAGGGTACTCTACGAGCAGTACTTC
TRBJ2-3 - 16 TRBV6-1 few CASSGGGGASTDTQYF TGTGCCAGCAGTGGAGGAGGTGGCGCTAGCACAGATACGCAGTATTTT
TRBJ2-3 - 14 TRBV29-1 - CSVVERRGTDTQYF TGCAGCGTTGTTGAACGAAGGGGGACAGATACGCAGTATTTT
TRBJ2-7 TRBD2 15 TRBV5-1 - CASSDTSGRSHEQYF TGCGCCAGCAGCGATACTAGCGGGAGGTCTCACGAGCAGTACTTC
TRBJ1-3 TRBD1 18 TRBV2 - CASSQTGALFRSGNTIYF TGTGCCAGCAGCCAGACAGGGGCCCTCTTCCGGTCTGGAAACACCATATATTTT
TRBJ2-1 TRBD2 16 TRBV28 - CASSLLAGANYNEQFF TGTGCCAGCAGTCTATTAGCGGGAGCTAACTACAATGAGCAGTTCTTC
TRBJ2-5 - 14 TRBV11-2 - CASSQLKIQETQYF TGTGCCAGCAGCCAACTCAAGATCCAAGAGACCCAGTACTTC
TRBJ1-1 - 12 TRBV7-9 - CATTTANTEAFF TGTGCCACCACGACAGCGAACACTGAAGCTTTCTTT
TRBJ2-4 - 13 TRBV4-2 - CASSQERGNIQYF TGTGCCAGCAGCCAAGAAAGGGGAAACATTCAGTACTTC
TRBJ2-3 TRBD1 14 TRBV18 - CASSPPEDRDTQYF TGTGCCAGCTCACCACCGGAGGACAGGGATACGCAGTATTTT
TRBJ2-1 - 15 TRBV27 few CASSLAASSYNEQFF TGTGCCAGCAGTTTGGCTGCTAGCTCCTACAATGAGCAGTTCTTC
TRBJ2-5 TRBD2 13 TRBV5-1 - CASSWTSQETQYF TGCGCCAGCAGCTGGACTAGCCAAGAGACCCAGTACTTC
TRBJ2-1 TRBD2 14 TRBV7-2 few CASSLTSERSEQFF TGTGCCAGCAGCTTAACTAGCGAGAGGTCGGAGCAGTTCTTC
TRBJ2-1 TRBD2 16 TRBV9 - CASSVDGGALYNEQFF TGTGCCAGCAGCGTAGACGGGGGGGCCCTCTACAATGAGCAGTTCTTC
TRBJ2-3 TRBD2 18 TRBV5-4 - CASSLARAAGGLTDTQYF TGTGCCAGCAGCTTGGCCCGGGCAGCGGGAGGGCTCACAGATACGCAGTATTTT
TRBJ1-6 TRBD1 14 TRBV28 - CASSEGQVNSPLHF TGTGCCAGCAGTGAAGGACAGGTTAATTCACCCCTCCACTTT
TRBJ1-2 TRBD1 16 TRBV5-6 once CASSFLGQDVNYGYTF TGTGCCAGCAGCTTTTTGGGACAGGACGTAAACTATGGCTACACCTTC
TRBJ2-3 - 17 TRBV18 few CASSLGAPSASTDTQYF TGTGCCAGCTCACTCGGGGCGCCTAGCGCTAGCACAGATACGCAGTATTTT
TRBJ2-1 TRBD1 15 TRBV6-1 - CASRKTGTGYNEQFF TGTGCCAGCAGAAAGACCGGGACAGGTTACAATGAGCAGTTCTTC